This T cell receptor beta chain was captured by sequencing in a study of blood T cell repertoires in COVID-19. Study in general: Sample material is recorded as cDNA or gDNA derived from T cells, B-cell-depleted T cells, or PBMCs.

The study counted Cohort 3 donors as recovered given two negative PCRs, clearance, or symptom resolution. The repertoire was sequenced with immunoSEQ multiplex PCR; TCRdb's copy has only in-frame clones and lacks some. The sample gives about 460,000 clones, approximately 91% of which show up once; 8.3% is in the top ten. CDR3 length: 15 residues. CDR1 SGDLS and CDR2 YYNGEE come from the germline V gene. The V and J ends lost 3 bases and 2 bases, in that order; junction bases with no gene match: 2. This rearrangement joins TRBV9 to TRBJ2-1, with 10 bases fitting TRBD2. The sample was PBMCs or T cells enriched from blood (not recorded which). The source is a woman in her fifties or sixties who had recovered from COVID-19. For the CDR3, the DNA is TGTGCCAGCAGCGAAGGACTAGCGGCCTACAATGAGCAGTTCTTC. This codes for CASSEGLAAYNEQFF.